This is a list of T cell receptor beta chains from one sample in a study of PD-1 blockade in mismatch repair-deficient tumors. The method was immunoSEQ multiplex PCR; TCRdb's version includes in-frame clones alone and lacks a portion of them. This sample has roughly 15,000 clones, with 70% to 85% found just once. The starting material was PBMCs, obtained around 15 weeks after starting pembrolizumab. These receptors were obtained from an adult with mismatch repair-deficient cancer. CDR3s include the opening cysteine and the closing phenylalanine or tryptophan. D genes are given only for firm matches. Only some rows state a clone size, as once, few, many or a class for expanded clones.

.	TRBJ1-5	TRBV6-5	.	CASSRNQPQHF	TGTGCCAGCAGTCGGAATCAGCCCCAGCATTTT
.	TRBJ1-4	TRBV15	few	CATSRDRGSEKLFF	TGTGCCACCAGCAGAGACAGGGGCAGTGAAAAACTGTTTTTT
.	TRBJ1-3	TRBV10-3	.	CAISPWEGAGPRNTIYF	TGTGCCATCAGTCCCTGGGAGGGCGCCGGGCCGAGAAACACCATATATTTT
.	TRBJ2-3	TRBV12-5	.	CASGLVIAASTDTQYF	TGTGCTAGTGGTTTGGTAATAGCAGCTAGCACAGATACGCAGTATTTT
.	TRBJ1-1	TRBV7-9	few	CASSHGRNTEAFF	TGTGCCAGCAGCCACGGGAGGAACACTGAAGCTTTCTTT
TRBD1	TRBJ1-5	TRBV2	few	CASSDGQGPSRPQHF	TGTGCCAGCAGTGACGGACAGGGCCCAAGTCGGCCCCAGCATTTT
TRBD1	TRBJ1-2	TRBV5-1	once	CASSLGGQGSGYTF	TGCGCCAGCAGCTTGGGGGGACAGGGTAGTGGCTACACCTTC
.	TRBJ2-4	TRBV11-3	.	CASSLRAGENIQYF	TGTGCCAGCAGCTTACGCGCAGGGGAGAACATTCAGTACTTC
TRBD2	TRBJ2-1	TRBV9	.	CASSLRGASGRRGSYNEQFF	TGTGCCAGCTCCCTTAGAGGGGCTAGCGGGAGAAGAGGGTCCTACAATGAGCAGTTCTTC
TRBD2	TRBJ2-3	TRBV15	.	CATSRELAGAPTQYF	TGTGCCACCAGCAGAGAACTAGCGGGAGCCCCTACGCAGTATTTT
.	TRBJ2-7	TRBV28	.	CASSPQVTYEQYF	TGTGCCAGCAGTCCACAGGTTACCTACGAGCAGTACTTC
TRBD1	TRBJ1-5	TRBV27	.	CASSLIPGGSRNQPQHF	TGTGCCAGCAGTTTAATCCCAGGGGGCTCGCGCAATCAGCCCCAGCATTTT
.	TRBJ2-1	TRBV5-1	.	CASSLDARNNEQFF	TGCGCCAGCAGCTTGGACGCGAGGAACAATGAGCAGTTCTTC
TRBD1	TRBJ2-1	TRBV9	once	CASSAEGQGAKGEQFF	TGTGCCAGCAGCGCTGAGGGACAGGGGGCGAAGGGTGAGCAGTTCTTC
.	TRBJ2-1	TRBV7-9	.	CASSLARSANEQFF	TGTGCCAGCAGCTTAGCGCGGTCAGCCAATGAGCAGTTCTTC
.	TRBJ2-7	TRBV7-8	few	CASSFSYEQYF	TGTGCCAGCAGCTTCAGCTACGAGCAGTACTTC
.	TRBJ2-7	TRBV28	few	CASSLFEGGAYEQYF	TGTGCCAGCAGTTTATTTGAGGGCGGGGCCTACGAGCAGTACTTC
.	TRBJ2-1	TRBV2	.	CASSEAKGIPPSYNEQFF	TGTGCCAGCAGTGAAGCCAAGGGGATTCCCCCCTCCTACAATGAGCAGTTCTTC
TRBD1	TRBJ2-5	TRBV6-5	.	CASSYGGQGETQYF	TGTGCCAGCAGTTACGGGGGACAGGGAGAGACCCAGTACTTC
TRBD1	TRBJ1-1	TRBV2	.	CAITPGQDTEAFF	TGTGCCATCACTCCGGGACAGGACACTGAAGCTTTCTTT
TRBD1	TRBJ1-5	TRBV28	.	CASSSDRAGGNQPQHF	TGTGCCAGCAGTTCGGACAGGGCAGGGGGCAATCAGCCCCAGCATTTT
TRBD2	TRBJ2-3	TRBV5-1	.	CASSSGLGAPDTQYF	TGCGCCAGCAGCTCGGGACTAGGGGCACCAGATACGCAGTATTTT
TRBD1	TRBJ1-1	TRBV5-1	.	CASSLTGGTGEAFF	TGCGCCAGCAGCTTGACAGGGGGCACCGGTGAAGCTTTCTTT
TRBD1	TRBJ1-3	TRBV18	.	CASSPLTTGTRNTIYF	TGTGCCAGCTCACCCTTAACGACAGGGACGAGAAACACCATATATTTT
TRBD1	TRBJ2-3	TRBV5-1	.	CASSSGQSTDTQYF	TGCGCCAGCAGCTCGGGACAGAGCACAGATACGCAGTATTTT
.	TRBJ2-2	TRBV20-1	few	CSAGRTGELFF	TGCAGTGCTGGTCGGACCGGGGAGCTGTTTTTT
TRBD1	TRBJ2-1	TRBV7-9	.	CASRAGQGRSYNEQFF	TGTGCCAGCAGGGCCGGACAGGGGAGATCCTACAATGAGCAGTTCTTC
TRBD1	TRBJ1-6	TRBV18	.	CASSPSADRYSPLHF	TGTGCCAGCTCACCCTCCGCGGACAGGTATTCACCCCTCCACTTT
TRBD2	TRBJ2-5	TRBV27	.	CASSPRRTSGMEETQYF	TGTGCCAGCAGTCCTCGTCGGACTAGCGGGATGGAAGAGACCCAGTACTTC
TRBD1	TRBJ2-7	TRBV5-1	.	CASSLGTGGNEQYF	TGCGCCAGCAGCTTGGGGACAGGGGGTAACGAGCAGTACTTC
.	TRBJ2-5	TRBV30	.	CAWRGPGQETQYF	TGTGCCTGGAGAGGGCCAGGGCAAGAGACCCAGTACTTC
.	TRBJ1-1	TRBV30	.	CAWSFGGTEAFF	TGTGCCTGGAGCTTTGGAGGGACTGAAGCTTTCTTT
TRBD1	TRBJ2-1	TRBV27	.	CASSRDRELEQFF	TGTGCCAGCAGCCGGGACAGGGAGCTTGAGCAGTTCTTC
.	TRBJ1-1	TRBV7-9	few	CASSLAMNTEAFF	TGTGCCAGCAGCTTAGCCATGAACACTGAAGCTTTCTTT
TRBD2	TRBJ2-7	TRBV30	.	CAWSPGLAGIEQYF	TGTGCCTGGAGTCCCGGACTAGCGGGAATTGAGCAGTACTTC
.	TRBJ2-1	TRBV25-1	once	CASSDIQGHFF	TGTGCCAGCAGTGATATCCAGGGTCACTTCTTC
.	TRBJ2-6	TRBV7-2	.	CASSLALAGANVLTF	TGTGCCAGCAGCTTAGCGCTAGCTGGGGCCAACGTCCTGACTTTC
TRBD2	TRBJ2-3	TRBV5-4	.	CASSLEIGLAGGDTQYF	TGTGCCAGCAGCTTGGAAATCGGACTAGCGGGAGGAGATACGCAGTATTTT
.	TRBJ2-7	TRBV7-8	.	CASSLVPLGGEQYF	TGTGCCAGCAGCTTAGTCCCCCTCGGGGGCGAGCAGTACTTC
.	TRBJ1-6	TRBV7-8	.	CASSSTGLGSTYNSPLHF	TGTGCCAGCAGCTCCACAGGTCTCGGTAGCACCTATAATTCACCCCTCCACTTT
TRBD1	TRBJ2-7	TRBV7-9	few	CASSLAGTGGDEQYF	TGTGCCAGCAGCTTAGCAGGGACAGGGGGCGACGAGCAGTACTTC